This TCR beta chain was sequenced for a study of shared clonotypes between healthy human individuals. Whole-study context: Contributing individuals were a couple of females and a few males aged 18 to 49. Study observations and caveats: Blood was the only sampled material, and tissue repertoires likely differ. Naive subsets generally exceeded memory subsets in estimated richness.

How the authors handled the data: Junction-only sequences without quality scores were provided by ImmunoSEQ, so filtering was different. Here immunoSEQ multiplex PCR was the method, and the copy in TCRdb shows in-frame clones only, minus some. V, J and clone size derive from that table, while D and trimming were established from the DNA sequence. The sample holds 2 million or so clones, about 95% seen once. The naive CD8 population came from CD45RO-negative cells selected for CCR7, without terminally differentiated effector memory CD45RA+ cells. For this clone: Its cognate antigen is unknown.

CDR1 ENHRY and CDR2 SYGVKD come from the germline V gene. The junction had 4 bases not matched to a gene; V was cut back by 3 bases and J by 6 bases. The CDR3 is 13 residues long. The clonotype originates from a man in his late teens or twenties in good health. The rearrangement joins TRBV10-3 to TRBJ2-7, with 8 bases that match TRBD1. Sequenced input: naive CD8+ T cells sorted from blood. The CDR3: CAISDGQGPEQYF. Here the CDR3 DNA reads TGTGCCATCAGTGACGGACAGGGTCCCGAGCAGTACTTC.